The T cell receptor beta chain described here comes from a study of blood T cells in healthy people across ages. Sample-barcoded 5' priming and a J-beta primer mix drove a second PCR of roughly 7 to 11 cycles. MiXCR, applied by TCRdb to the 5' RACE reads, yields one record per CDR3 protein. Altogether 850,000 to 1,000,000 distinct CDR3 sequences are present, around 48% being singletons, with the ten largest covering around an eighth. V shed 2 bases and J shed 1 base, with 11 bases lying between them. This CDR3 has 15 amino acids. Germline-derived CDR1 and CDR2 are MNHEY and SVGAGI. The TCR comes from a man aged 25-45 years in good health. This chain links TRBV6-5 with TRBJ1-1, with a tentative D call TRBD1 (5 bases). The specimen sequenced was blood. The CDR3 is CASSYGGRTNTEAFF. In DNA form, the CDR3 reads TGTGCCAGCAGTTACGGGGGGAGGACGAACACTGAAGCTTTCTTT.